Detailed here is one T cell receptor beta chain. Using immunoSEQ multiplex PCR, the repertoire was profiled, and TCRdb retains in-frame clones only, with some absent. The table lists some 340,000 clones, around 84% of them singletons. This entry belongs to a study of blood T cell repertoires in COVID-19. The trim removed 1 base at V and 9 bases at J, leaving 6 bases unmatched. CDR1 is SGHAT, CDR2 FQDESV, per germline (reference sequence). The CDR3 contains 13 residues. The source of this sequence is a woman between 18 and 29 years old with acute or convalescent COVID-19. The sequencing sample was made of peripheral blood. The chain has TRBV11-1 and TRBJ2-7; TRBD2 matches at 7 bases. The CDR3 DNA follows: TGTGCCAGCAGCTTAGGCCGGGACTACCCGCAGTACTTC. Amino acid sequence: CASSLGRDYPQYF.